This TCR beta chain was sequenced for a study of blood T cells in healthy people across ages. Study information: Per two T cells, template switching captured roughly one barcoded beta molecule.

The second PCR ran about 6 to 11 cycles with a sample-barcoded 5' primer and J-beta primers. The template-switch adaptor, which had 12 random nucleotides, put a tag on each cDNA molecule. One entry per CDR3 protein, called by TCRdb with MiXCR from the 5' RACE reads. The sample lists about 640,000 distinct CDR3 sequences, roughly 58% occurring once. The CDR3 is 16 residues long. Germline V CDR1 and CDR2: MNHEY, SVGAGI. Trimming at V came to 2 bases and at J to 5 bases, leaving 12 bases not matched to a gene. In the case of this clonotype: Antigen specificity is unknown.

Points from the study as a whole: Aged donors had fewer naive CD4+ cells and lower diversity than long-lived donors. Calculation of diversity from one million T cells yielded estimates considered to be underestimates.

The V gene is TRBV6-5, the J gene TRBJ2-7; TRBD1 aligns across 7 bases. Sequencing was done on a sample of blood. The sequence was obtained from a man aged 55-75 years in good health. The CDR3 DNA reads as TGTGCCAGCAGTTACCCGACAGGGTTACGATGGGACGAGCAGTACTTC. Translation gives CASSYPTGLRWDEQYF.